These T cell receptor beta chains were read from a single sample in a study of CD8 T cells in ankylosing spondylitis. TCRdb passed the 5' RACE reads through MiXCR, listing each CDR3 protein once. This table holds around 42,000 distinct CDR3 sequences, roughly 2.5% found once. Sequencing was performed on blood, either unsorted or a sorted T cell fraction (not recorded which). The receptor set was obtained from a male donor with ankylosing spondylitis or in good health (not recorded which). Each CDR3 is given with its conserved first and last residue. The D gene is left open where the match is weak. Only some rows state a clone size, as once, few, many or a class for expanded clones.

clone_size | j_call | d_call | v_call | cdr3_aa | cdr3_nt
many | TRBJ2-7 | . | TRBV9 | CASSSGLFSYEQYF | TGTGCCAGCAGCTCCGGACTATTCTCCTACGAGCAGTACTTC
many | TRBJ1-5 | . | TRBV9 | CASSVYGNQPQHF | TGTGCCAGCAGCGTTTACGGCAATCAGCCCCAGCATTTT
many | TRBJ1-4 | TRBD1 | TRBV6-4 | CASSDSSTPGQRTPTTNEKLFF | TGTGCCAGCAGTGACTCGAGCACTCCGGGACAGCGCACACCAACAACTAATGAAAAACTGTTTTTT
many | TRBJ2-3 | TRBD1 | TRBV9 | CASSVGQATDTQYF | TGTGCCAGCAGCGTTGGACAGGCCACAGATACGCAGTATTTT
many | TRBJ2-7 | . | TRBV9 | CASSVVAGSSYEQYF | TGTGCCAGCAGCGTAGTTGCGGGCTCGTCCTACGAGCAGTACTTC
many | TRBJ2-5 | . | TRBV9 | CASSVAGGYETQYF | TGTGCCAGCAGCGTAGCGGGCGGCTACGAGACCCAGTACTTC
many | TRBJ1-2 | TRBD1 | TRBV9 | CASSADGRGFGYTF | TGTGCCAGCAGCGCAGACGGCAGGGGGTTTGGCTACACCTTC
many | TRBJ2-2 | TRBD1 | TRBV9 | CASSTRTGTNTGELFF | TGTGCCAGCAGCACCCGGACAGGAACGAACACCGGGGAGCTGTTTTTT
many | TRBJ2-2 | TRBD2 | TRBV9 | CASSVVGLAGDAANTGELFF | TGTGCCAGCAGCGTAGTAGGACTAGCGGGAGATGCCGCGAACACCGGGGAGCTGTTTTTT
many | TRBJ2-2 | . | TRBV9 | CASSPLGLGLFTGELFF | TGTGCCAGCAGCCCCCTGGGATTGGGACTGTTCACCGGGGAGCTGTTTTTT
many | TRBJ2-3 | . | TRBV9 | CASSVAAGLTDTQYF | TGTGCCAGCAGCGTAGCCGCAGGACTCACAGATACGCAGTATTTT
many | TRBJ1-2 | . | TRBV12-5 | CASGFPRGIWYSAF | TGTGCTAGTGGTTTCCCGAGGGGGATATGGTATTCGGCCTTC
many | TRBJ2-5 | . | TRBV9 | CASSVSGGKETQYF | TGTGCCAGCAGCGTATCCGGGGGCAAGGAGACCCAGTACTTC
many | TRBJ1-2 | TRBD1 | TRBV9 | CASSEGWQGAIANYGYTF | TGTGCCAGCAGCGAGGGATGGCAGGGGGCGATAGCTAACTATGGCTACACCTTC
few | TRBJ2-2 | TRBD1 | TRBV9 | CASSGPGTGGSRLAGELFF | TGTGCCAGCAGCGGGCCCGGGACAGGGGGATCCCGTTTGGCCGGGGAGCTGTTTTTT
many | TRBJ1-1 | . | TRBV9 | CASSSGGINTEAFF | TGTGCCAGCAGCTCCGGGGGGATTAACACTGAAGCTTTCTTT
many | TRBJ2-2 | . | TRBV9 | CASSVVARPTGELFF | TGTGCCAGCAGCGTAGTAGCTAGACCCACCGGGGAGCTGTTTTTT
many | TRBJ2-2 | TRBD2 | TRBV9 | CASSVDRTSGRGANTGELFF | TGTGCCAGCAGCGTAGATAGAACTAGCGGGAGGGGCGCGAACACCGGGGAGCTGTTTTTT
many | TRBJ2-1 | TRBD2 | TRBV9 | CASSGGTYNEQFF | TGTGCCTCTAGCGGGGGAACCTACAATGAGCAGTTCTTC
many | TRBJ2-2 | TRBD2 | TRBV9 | CASSPGTSGRYGELFF | TGTGCCAGCAGCCCGGGGACTAGCGGGAGATACGGGGAGCTGTTTTTT
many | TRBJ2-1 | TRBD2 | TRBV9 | CASSPGGGEPYNEQFF | TGTGCCAGCAGCCCCGGGGGGGGAGAACCTTACAATGAGCAGTTCTTC
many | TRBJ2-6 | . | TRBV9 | CASSVRGQQGGANVLTF | TGTGCCAGCAGCGTCAGGGGCCAGCAGGGGGGGGCCAACGTCCTGACTTTC
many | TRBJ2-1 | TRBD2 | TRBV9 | CASSVTSGRTNEQFF | TGTGCCAGCAGCGTTACTAGCGGGAGAACAAATGAGCAGTTCTTC
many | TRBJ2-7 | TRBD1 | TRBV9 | CASSEEEGTGASYEQYF | TGTGCCAGCAGCGAGGAAGAAGGGACAGGGGCTTCCTACGAGCAGTACTTC
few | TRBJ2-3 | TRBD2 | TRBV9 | CASSVATGTSSFTDTQYF | TGTGCCAGCAGCGTAGCTACCGGGACTAGCTCTTTCACAGATACGCAGTATTTT
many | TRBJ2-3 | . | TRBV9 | CASSVGDGKIADTQYF | TGTGCCAGCAGCGTAGGGGACGGGAAAATTGCAGATACGCAGTATTTT
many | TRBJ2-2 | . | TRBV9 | CASSPPGATGELFF | TGTGCCAGCAGCCCTCCAGGGGCAACCGGGGAGCTGTTTTTT
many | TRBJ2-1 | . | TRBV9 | CASSVWTLSEQFF | TGTGCCAGCAGCGTTTGGACCCTATCGGAGCAGTTCTTC
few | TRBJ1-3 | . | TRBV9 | CASSPMQVIGNTIYF | TGTGCCAGCAGCCCAATGCAGGTGATCGGAAACACCATATATTTT
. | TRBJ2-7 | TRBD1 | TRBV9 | CASSVGPGTGGAEQYF | TGTGCCAGCAGCGTTGGCCCCGGGACAGGGGGCGCCGAGCAGTACTTC
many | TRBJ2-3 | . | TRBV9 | CASSLGGRWDTQYF | TGTGCCAGCAGCTTAGGGGGTAGGTGGGATACGCAGTATTTT
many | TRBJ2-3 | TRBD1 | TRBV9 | CASSRTGAADTQYF | TGTGCCAGCAGCCGGACAGGGGCAGCAGATACGCAGTATTTT
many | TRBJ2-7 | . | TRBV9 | CASSVGPLSSYEQYF | TGTGCCAGCAGCGTAGGGCCCCTGAGCTCCTACGAGCAGTACTTC
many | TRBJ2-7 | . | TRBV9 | CASSPHSSSYEQYF | TGTGCCAGCAGCCCCCACAGTAGCTCCTACGAGCAGTACTTC
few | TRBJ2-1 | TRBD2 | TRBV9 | CASSSTGTRGNEQFF | TGTGCCAGCAGCTCGACCGGGACTAGGGGAAATGAGCAGTTCTTC
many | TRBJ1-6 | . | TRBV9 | CASSLQGTSYNSPLHF | TGTGCCAGCAGCCTCCAGGGTACCTCCTATAATTCACCCCTCCACTTT
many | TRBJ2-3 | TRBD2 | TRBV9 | CASSVELAGAVRTDTQYF | TGTGCCAGCAGCGTAGAACTAGCGGGGGCAGTGCGCACAGATACGCAGTATTTT
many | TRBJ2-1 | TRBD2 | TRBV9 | CASSPRREINEQFF | TGTGCCAGCAGCCCGCGGCGGGAGATAAATGAGCAGTTCTTC
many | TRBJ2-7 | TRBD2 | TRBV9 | CASSLGTSGKLEQYF | TGTGCCAGCAGCCTAGGGACTAGCGGGAAACTCGAGCAGTACTTC
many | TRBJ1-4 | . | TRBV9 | CASSRQVINEKLFF | TGTGCCAGCAGTCGACAGGTGATTAATGAAAAACTGTTTTTT